Following are 27 T cell receptor beta chains from one sample sequenced in a study of blood T cells in healthy people across ages. A sample-barcoded 5' primer and a J-beta primer mix were used in a second PCR of about 7 to 12 cycles. MiXCR, run by TCRdb on the 5' RACE reads, gives a single entry per CDR3 protein. Of 550,000 to 600,000 distinct CDR3 sequences in the sample, approximately 27% were seen once. Sequenced input: blood. Every receptor here comes from a woman in her 70s in good health.

This sequence joins TRBV7-9 and TRBJ2-7; no clear D. V gave up 5 bases and J gave up 0 bases, with 14 bases separating them. The CDR3 has 15 amino acids. The germline CDR1 and CDR2 sequences are SEHNR and FQNEAQ (reference sequence). Written as DNA, the CDR3 is TGTGCCAGCAGCCCCGGCCAGGCCGCCTCCTACGAGCAGTACTTC. Its translation: CASSPGQAASYEQYF. The full variable domain, completed using reference TRBV7-9 and TRBJ2-7, is DTGVSQNPRHKITKRGQNVTFRCDPISEHNRLYWYRQTLGQGPEFLTYFQNEAQLEKSRLLSDRFSAERPKGSFSTLEIQRTEQGDSAMYLCASSPGQAASYEQYFGPGTRLTVT.

This clonotype was detected only once. The gene calls are TRBV12-3 or TRBV12-4 and TRBJ1-3, with D uncertain. Trimming stripped 3 bases from V and 4 bases from J, with 10 bases between. The CDR3 consists of 14 residues. CDR3 sequence (DNA): TGTGCCAGCAGTTTTGCCGTAGCCGGAAACACCATATATTTT. It codes for CASSFAVAGNTIYF.

The rearrangement links TRBV7-8 to TRBJ2-6; 7 nucleotides match TRBD1. V lost 6 bases to trimming and J lost 4 bases; unmatched junction nucleotides: 6. Germline V gene lookup returns CDR1 SGHVS and CDR2 FQNEAQ. The CDR3 is 15 residues long. The CDR3 bases are TGTGCCAGCAGGAAGGGGGCGCACGGGGCCAACGTCCTGACTTTC. This sequence encodes CASRKGAHGANVLTF.

This clonotype was found a few times. The J gene is TRBJ2-1, the V gene TRBV20-1; no reliable D call. In germline, CDR1 is DFQATT, CDR2 SNEGSKA (reference sequence). V was trimmed by 6 bases and J by 10 bases, leaving 10 bases between them. This CDR3 comprises 10 residues. CDR3 DNA sequence: TGCAGTGCGACCCTGAGGGAGCAGTTCTTC. This sequence encodes CSATLREQFF.

This clonotype was found a few times. This sequence joins TRBV4-3 and TRBJ1-5; D perhaps matches TRBD1 (5 bases). V was shortened by 0 bases and J by 6 bases, with 18 bases between the two germline ends. Germline V gene lookup returns CDR1 LGHNA and CDR2 YSLEER. The length of the CDR3 is 17 residues. CDR3 sequence reads: CASSQDLTDGSFQPQHF. The CDR3 nucleotides are TGCGCCAGCAGCCAAGACCTGACAGACGGGTCCTTTCAGCCCCAGCATTTT.

This clonotype was counted only a few times. The chain joins TRBV24-1 to TRBJ1-5; 9 nucleotides agree with TRBD1. CDR3 length: 16 amino acids. The V gene's germline CDR1 is KGHDR and CDR2 SFDVKD. J gave up 5 bases and V 4 bases, and 8 bases lay outside the gene matches. The CDR3 region is CATSDRTGGFDQPQHF. The CDR3 nucleotides are TGTGCCACCAGTGACCGAACAGGGGGCTTCGATCAGCCCCAGCATTTT.

J is TRBJ2-5 and V is TRBV3-1; a weak D match, TRBD2 (6 bases). The J call may be wrong; the DNA end is better matched by TRBJ2-1. Germline V gives CDR1 LGHDT, CDR2 YNNKEL (reference sequence). There are 13 residues in the CDR3. CDR3 protein: CASSHKPLGGQFF. The CDR3 nucleotides read TGTGCCAGCAGCCATAAGCCGCTGGGGGGGCAGTTCTTC.

This clonotype appeared once. CDR3 in amino acids: CSVVPQGPNIQYF. The CDR3 nucleotides read TGCAGTGTGGTCCCGCAGGGACCAAACATTCAGTACTTC. The chain links TRBV20-1 to TRBJ2-4, with D possibly called TRBD1 or TRBD2 (5 bases each). The CDR3 spans 13 residues. Germline V gene lookup returns CDR1 DFQATT and CDR2 SNEGSKA (reference sequence). V lost 7 bases and J 6 bases, leaving 16 bases between the germline ends.

The V call is TRBV7-2, the J call TRBJ2-7; D is unresolved. Trimming cost V 4 bases and J 12 bases, with 16 bases left between them. The germline CDR1 and CDR2 sequences are SGHTA and FQGNSA. CDR3 size: 12 residues. The CDR3 region is CASSSYLEFPYF. The CDR3 bases are TGTGCCAGCAGCTCCTATCTCGAATTTCCGTACTTC.

This clonotype turned up a few times. CDR3 sequence reads: CASSIQGSNSYEQYF. CDR3 bases: TGTGCCAGCAGCATACAGGGTTCCAACTCCTACGAGCAGTACTTC. This chain uses TRBV7-2 with TRBJ2-7; TRBD1 is a possible D gene (6 bases). Trimming took 5 bases from V and 0 from J, leaving 14 bases between them. In germline, CDR1 is SGHTA, CDR2 FQGNSA. This CDR3 region has 15 residues. The complete variable domain, with remaining parts taken from reference TRBV7-2 and TRBJ2-7, reads GAGVSQSPSNKVTEKGKDVELRCDPISGHTALYWYRQSLGQGLEFLIYFQGNSAPDKSGLPSDRFSAERTGGSVSTLTIQRTQQEDSAVYLCASSIQGSNSYEQYFGPGTRLTVT.

This clonotype came up many times. The rearrangement uses TRBV12-3 or TRBV12-4 and TRBJ1-6, with D possibly being TRBD1 (5 bases). This CDR3 has 14 amino acids. Trimming took 2 bases from V and 6 from J, leaving 8 bases between them. CDR3 bases: TGTGCCAGCAGTTTACGGGACGCTAATTCACCCCTCCACTTT. Translating it yields CASSLRDANSPLHF.

This clonotype was picked up a small number of times. The chain combines TRBV7-3 with TRBJ2-1, with D perhaps being TRBD1 or TRBD2 (5 bases each). This CDR3 has 13 amino acids. CDR1 and CDR2 (germline): SGHTA, FQGTGA. V lost 4 bases and J lost 7, with 11 bases in between. The CDR3 sequence is CASSWGPLNEQFF. CDR3 sequence (DNA): TGTGCCAGCAGCTGGGGACCGTTGAATGAGCAGTTCTTC.

J is TRBJ1-5 and V is TRBV12-5; D unresolved. Between the trimmed V and J ends, which lost 0 bases and 4 bases, there was a span of 4 bases. The CDR3 consists of 13 residues. Germline-derived CDR1 and CDR2 are LGHNT and FRNRAP. CDR3 residues: CASGLVTNQPQHF. The CDR3 region has the DNA TGTGCTAGTGGTTTGGTAACAAATCAGCCCCAGCATTTT.

The chain links TRBV20-1 to TRBJ1-1; the D is unclear. Germline V gene sequence: CDR1 DFQATT, CDR2 SNEGSKA (reference sequence). The CDR3 runs 13 residues. The V end was cut by 6 bases, the J end by 5 bases, with 16 bases between. CDR3 in amino acids: CSAARGVGTEAFF. The CDR3 DNA reads TGCAGTGCCGCACGCGGGGTTGGTACTGAAGCTTTCTTT.

The chain combines TRBV9 with TRBJ2-3; TRBD2 agrees at 9 bases. Germline assignment: CDR1 SGDLS and CDR2 YYNGEE. The CDR3 sequence is 16 residues long. V was pared by 2 bases and J by 2 bases, with 6 bases of the junction left unmatched. DNA of the CDR3: TGTGCCAGCAGCGTGGGGTCTAGCGGGGCCACAGATACGCAGTATTTT. Its translation: CASSVGSSGATDTQYF.

This CDR3 reads CASSSQRQNTEAFF. The CDR3, as DNA: TGCGCCAGCAGCTCACAGAGACAGAACACTGAAGCTTTCTTT. The J gene is TRBJ1-1, the V gene TRBV5-1; D unclear. The CDR3 length is 14 residues. V was trimmed by 3 bases and J by 1 base, leaving 10 bases between them. Germline assignment: CDR1 SGHRS and CDR2 YFSETQ.

This rearrangement joins TRBV7-3 to TRBJ2-2; weak D call: TRBD2 (6 bases). Trimming shortened V by 2 bases and J by 5 bases, and 15 bases separated the two germline ends. The CDR3 runs to 16 residues. Germline V gene lookup returns CDR1 SGHTA and CDR2 FQGTGA. The CDR3 region is CASSLAEGPRTGELFF. The CDR3 DNA follows: TGTGCCAGCAGCTTAGCGGAGGGGCCGAGGACCGGGGAGCTGTTTTTT.

The chain couples TRBV20-1 to TRBJ2-3; perhaps TRBD1 as D (5 bases). The CDR3 runs to 13 residues. Germline lookup yields CDR1 DFQATT and CDR2 SNEGSKA (reference sequence). V gave up 5 bases and J gave up 4 bases, with 13 bases separating them. CDR3 protein: CSAGERGPDTQYF. The DNA for the CDR3 is TGCAGTGCTGGGGAAAGGGGTCCAGATACGCAGTATTTT.

This clonotype was counted only a few times. The gene calls are TRBV6-2 or TRBV6-3 and TRBJ2-7, with 9 positions matching TRBD1. Germline CDR1 is MNHEY and CDR2 is SVGEGT. Trimming removed 5 bases from V and 5 bases from J; junction bases left unmatched: 7. The CDR3 loop spans 14 amino acids. The CDR3 reads CASSNRDRDNEQYF. Written as DNA, the CDR3 is TGTGCCAGCAGTAACCGGGACAGGGACAACGAGCAGTACTTC.

V gene TRBV9 combines with J gene TRBJ1-2; D might be TRBD1 (6 bases). The CDR3 is 15 amino acids. The V gene's germline CDR1 is SGDLS and CDR2 YYNGEE. V gave up 0 bases and J gave up 8 bases, with 17 bases separating them. Here the CDR3 reads CASSVALGAEGGYTF. CDR3 coding DNA: TGTGCCAGCAGCGTAGCGTTGGGGGCGGAGGGAGGCTACACCTTC.

This clonotype has only a few counts. V and J are TRBV29-1 and TRBJ1-1, with D possibly being TRBD1 (5 bases). Germline lookup yields CDR1 SQVTM and CDR2 ANQGSEA. The ends were cut back, 8 bases at V and 4 bases at J, with 17 bases in the middle. This CDR3 spans 13 amino acids. Written as DNA, the CDR3 is TGCAGCAGCCTATGGGGGAGCGGCACTGAAGCTTTCTTT. As protein: CSSLWGSGTEAFF.

The chain links TRBV28 to TRBJ2-1, with a tentative D call TRBD2 (6 bases). CDR1 and CDR2 (germline): MDHEN, SYDVKM. This CDR3 spans 15 amino acids. V was clipped by 5 bases and J by 7 bases, with 18 bases between them. The CDR3 nucleotides are TGTGCCAGCAGTCTCCAGGGAGGAGCGGAAAATGAGCAGTTCTTC. Its translation is CASSLQGGAENEQFF. The full variable domain, rest sourced from reference TRBV28 and TRBJ2-1, is DVKVTQSSRYLVKRTGEKVFLECVQDMDHENMFWYRQDPGLGLRLIYFSYDVKMKEKGDIPEGYSVSREKKERFSLILESASTNQTSMYLCASSLQGGAENEQFFGPGTRLTVL.

This clonotype was seen only a few times. The chain has TRBV6-1 and TRBJ2-5, with TRBD1 matching 9 bases. Germline loops: CDR1 MNHNS, CDR2 SASEGT. The V segment lost 8 bases and the J segment 2 bases; nucleotides outside the gene matches: 6. The CDR3 contains 14 residues. The CDR3 bases are TGTGCCAGCCAGGACAGGGGAACGCAAGAGACCCAGTACTTC. It translates to CASQDRGTQETQYF.

The chain recombines TRBV5-1 with TRBJ1-2, with D unclear. CDR3 length: 15 residues. CDR1 is SGHRS and CDR2 is YFSETQ in the germline V gene. The V end was cut by 0 bases, the J end by 3 bases, with 12 bases between. The CDR3 spells CASSLGFAGDYGYTF. DNA of the CDR3: TGCGCCAGCAGCTTGGGTTTTGCAGGAGACTATGGCTACACCTTC.

The rearrangement links TRBV21-1 to TRBJ2-2; TRBD1, the table's D call, was not compared with the DNA. TRBV21-1 is termed a pseudogene. This CDR3 is built from 15 residues. The CDR3 nucleotides read TGTGCCAGCAGCAAATGCGGGGGCGCATCCCCGGAGCTGTTTTTT. Translating it yields CASSKCGGASPELFF.

This clonotype has only a few counts. V is TRBV12-3 or TRBV12-4 and J is TRBJ2-2, with TRBD2 matching over 9 bases. The CDR3 length is 18 residues. Trimming removed 3 bases from V and 3 bases from J; junction bases left unmatched: 11. The CDR3 sequence: CASSFEILTSGYTGELFF. The CDR3 DNA follows: TGTGCCAGCAGTTTTGAAATCCTGACTAGCGGTTACACCGGGGAGCTGTTTTTT.

The gene calls are TRBV28 and TRBJ1-5; D unclear. CDR1 is MDHEN, CDR2 SYDVKM, per germline. The CDR3 spans 16 residues. Trimming removed 3 bases from V and 3 bases from J, with 15 bases in between. CDR3 sequence: CASSFLGEGLNQPQHF. Here the CDR3 DNA reads TGTGCCAGCAGTTTCTTGGGCGAAGGTCTCAATCAGCCCCAGCATTTT.